This T cell receptor beta chain comes out of a study of shared clonotypes between healthy human individuals. Whole-study results and caveats: Across a handful of donors, naive CD4 shared roughly 5.1%, naive CD8 more than 3%, memory CD4 more than 2%, memory CD8 over 0.3%.

Adult Caucasians living in Nashville, Tennessee made up all of the donors. The CDR3 length is 15 residues. V was pared by 3 bases and J by 1 base, with 5 bases of the junction left unmatched. Germline CDR1 and CDR2: KGHSH and LQKENI. This clone was counted a few times. The antigen remains undetermined. The data were produced by immunoSEQ multiplex PCR, yet TCRdb's version contains in-frame clones alone and is incomplete. The sample lists about 1 million clones; 70% to 80% were seen once. The chain has TRBV18 and TRBJ1-2; 7 bases line up with TRBD1. This clonotype was obtained from a man between 18 and 29 years old in good health. The sample taken for sequencing was memory CD4+ T cells sorted from blood. The sample's subset: CD45RA-negative fraction. CDR3 sequence: CASSPETGYNYGYTF. The CDR3 DNA is TGTGCCAGCTCACCCGAGACAGGGTATAACTATGGCTACACCTTC.